Listed here are 16 T cell receptor beta chains from one sample, sequenced in a study of CD8 T cells in Susac syndrome. It was with random hexamers that about 0.45 to 1 ug RNA was reverse transcribed. TCRdb passed the immunoSEQ multiplex PCR reads through MiXCR, listing each CDR3 protein once. The table lists about 120,000 distinct CDR3 sequences, over 90% of them singletons. Material for sequencing was CD4+ T cells from PBMCs. These receptors were taken from a human donor in good health.

This chain joins TRBV2 and TRBJ2-1; 9 bases match TRBD1. CDR3 length: 15 residues. The germline V gene encodes CDR1 SNHLY and CDR2 FYNNEI. Germline trimming cut 6 bases from V and 7 bases from J; bases unmatched to any gene: 10. The CDR3 spells CASSLSGQGANEQFF. Here the CDR3 DNA reads TGTGCCAGCAGCCTGTCGGGACAGGGAGCGAATGAGCAGTTCTTC.

The chain has TRBV6-2 or TRBV6-3 and TRBJ2-1; the D call may be TRBD1 or TRBD2 (5 bases each). The CDR3 has 14 amino acids. Trimming pared 6 bases from V and 6 bases from J, leaving 15 bases between. Germline V CDR1 and CDR2: MNHEY, SVGEGT. This CDR3 is CASRYDGAINEQFF. Written as DNA, the CDR3 is TGTGCCAGCAGATACGACGGGGCGATCAATGAGCAGTTCTTC.

The CDR3: CSVDRRPYEQYF. DNA of the CDR3: TGCAGCGTCGACAGGCGACCCTACGAGCAGTACTTC. The chain is built from TRBV29-1 and TRBJ2-7; D is possibly TRBD1 (6 bases). V lost 6 bases, J lost 2 bases, and 11 bases lay in between. This CDR3 has 12 amino acids. The germline CDR1 and CDR2 sequences are SQVTM and ANQGSEA.

The chain combines TRBV7-2 with TRBJ2-2; D may be TRBD1 (6 bases). CDR1 is SGHTA and CDR2 is FQGNSA in the germline V gene. V gave up 3 bases and J gave up 6 bases, with 14 bases separating them. CDR3 length: 15 residues. The CDR3 sequence: CASSLDSGVAGELFF. The CDR3 nucleotides are TGTGCCAGCAGCTTGGACTCAGGGGTGGCCGGGGAGCTGTTTTTT.

This clonotype was recorded once. The V call is TRBV9, the J call TRBJ1-2; a weak D match, TRBD1 (5 bases). The CDR3 loop spans 18 amino acids. Germline assignment: CDR1 SGDLS and CDR2 YYNGEE. The ends were cut back, 0 bases at V and 4 bases at J, with 22 bases in the middle. The CDR3 loop is CASSVVGSGYGTTYGYTF. In nucleotides, the CDR3 is TGTGCCAGCAGCGTAGTAGGGAGCGGATACGGGACGACCTATGGCTACACCTTC. Full variable domain (outside the CDR3, taken from reference TRBV9 and TRBJ1-2): DSGVTQTPKHLITATGQRVTLRCSPRSGDLSVYWYQQSLDQGLQFLIQYYNGEERAKGNILERFSAQQFPDLHSELNLSSLELGDSALYFCASSVVGSGYGTTYGYTFGSGTRLTVV.

The chain uses TRBV6-5 and TRBJ2-1; 9 positions match TRBD2. This CDR3 comprises 15 residues. Germline values: CDR1 MNHEY, CDR2 SVGAGI. The V gene end was trimmed by 0 bases and the J gene end by 16 bases; junction bases not matched to a gene: 13. The CDR3 coding sequence is TGTGCCAGCAGTTACTCAATCGTGGGACTAGCCAATAAATTCTTC. Amino acids: CASSYSIVGLANKFF.

The rearrangement links TRBV4-3 to TRBJ2-5; 8 bases fit TRBD2. The CDR3 has 15 residues. J gave up 4 bases and V 4 bases, and 8 bases lay outside the gene matches. Germline CDR1 LGHNA, CDR2 YSLEER. The CDR3 sequence is CASSPLAGGRETQYF. CDR3 DNA sequence: TGCGCCAGCAGCCCACTCGCGGGAGGACGAGAGACCCAGTACTTC.

The chain is built from TRBV7-6 and TRBJ2-3; D remains unclear. The ends were cut back, 5 bases at V and 0 bases at J, with 9 bases in the middle. Germline V gene sequence: CDR1 SGHVS, CDR2 FNYEAQ. The CDR3 has 14 residues. The CDR3: CASSPYTSTDTQYF. CDR3 in DNA: TGTGCCAGCAGCCCGTACACTAGCACAGATACGCAGTATTTT.

The chain has TRBV5-1 and TRBJ2-7, with 9 bases that match TRBD2. Germline CDR1 SGHRS, CDR2 YFSETQ. This CDR3 region has 16 residues. After removal of 4 bases from V and 2 bases from J, the junction contained 10 bases not matched to a gene. CDR3 amino acids: CASSVDSGGTPYEQYF. The CDR3 coding sequence is TGCGCCAGCAGCGTGGATAGCGGGGGTACTCCCTACGAGCAGTACTTC.

The chain links TRBV19 to TRBJ2-1; no clear D gene. The CDR3 contains 14 residues. Germline CDR1 LNHDA, CDR2 SQIVND (reference sequence). Trimming took 8 bases from V and 0 from J, leaving 11 bases between them. The CDR3 coding sequence is TGTGCCAGTGGAGAAAGGAGCTCCTACAATGAGCAGTTCTTC. Amino acids: CASGERSSYNEQFF.

The chain links TRBV28 to TRBJ1-5; TRBD1 aligns across 7 bases. The length of the CDR3 is 15 residues. The germline V gene has CDR1 MDHEN and CDR2 SYDVKM. V dropped 5 bases and J dropped 8; count of bases not matched to a gene: 12. CDR3: CASSLPTGDVEPQHF. The CDR3 region has the DNA TGTGCCAGCAGTCTGCCCACAGGGGACGTGGAGCCCCAGCATTTT.

The gene calls are TRBV30 and TRBJ1-1, with 8 bases lining up with TRBD1. Trimming took 3 bases from V and 0 from J; bases not matched to a gene: 6. The CDR3 is 15 amino acids. Germline lookup yields CDR1 GTSNPN and CDR2 SVGIG (reference sequence). CDR3: CAWRQGEWLNTEAFF. DNA for the CDR3: TGTGCCTGGAGACAGGGGGAGTGGCTGAACACTGAAGCTTTCTTT.

This clonotype was recorded only once. The chain carries TRBV6-2 or TRBV6-3 and TRBJ1-2; D unclear. The V gene lost 7 bases and the J gene lost 4 bases, with 28 bases spanning the gap. This CDR3 is 18 amino acids long. The germline V gene encodes CDR1 MNHEY and CDR2 SVGEGT. The DNA of the CDR3 is TGTGCCAGCACCCTTACAGTCGTCGTGGCAGGTTTGGCCTATGGCTACACCTTC. This gives the protein CASTLTVVVAGLAYGYTF.

A single count supports this clonotype. The J gene is TRBJ2-1, the V gene TRBV20-1, with 8 bases fitting TRBD2. Germline CDR1 is DFQATT and CDR2 is SNEGSKA (reference sequence). CDR3 length: 15 residues. With 0 bases clipped from V and 4 bases from J, the junction kept 5 bases outside the gene matches. CDR3 DNA: TGCAGTGCTAGAGATCGAGAGCGGGGGTACAATGAGCAGTTCTTC. It codes for CSARDRERGYNEQFF.

This chain connects TRBV7-9 to TRBJ1-1, with 8 bases that match TRBD1. The CDR3 loop spans 14 amino acids. Germline V gene sequence: CDR1 SEHNR, CDR2 FQNEAQ (reference sequence). The trim removed 4 bases at V and 3 bases at J, leaving 4 bases unmatched. CDR3: CASSSTGVDTEAFF. CDR3 sequence (DNA): TGTGCCAGCAGCTCGACAGGGGTTGACACTGAAGCTTTCTTT.

V usage is TRBV20-1 and J usage is TRBJ2-5, with 11 bases that match TRBD2. CDR1 and CDR2 (germline): DFQATT, SNEGSKA (reference sequence). V shed 4 bases and J 2 bases; nucleotides not matched to a gene: 3. This CDR3 is 14 amino acids long. The CDR3: CSATGTSGQETQYF. CDR3 DNA sequence: TGCAGTGCTACCGGGACTAGCGGACAAGAGACCCAGTACTTC.